This T cell receptor (beta chain) was captured in a study of Ad26.COV2.S vaccination and SARS-CoV-2 variants. Overall study context: The vaccine Ad26.COV2.S was put into the muscle once, or twice with 56 days between.

The CDR3 runs to 13 residues. V was pared by 3 bases and J by 4 bases, with 7 bases between. The germline V gene has CDR1 SGHAT and CDR2 FQNNGV. Overall study findings and caveats: It was found that vaccine and placebo recipients had similar non-spike TCR breadth. Total T cell responses were possibly underestimated by TCR breadth and depth analyses.

In regard to this clone: Its antigen is not known.

Treatment noted: 15 to 20 received Ad26.COV2.S at low or high dose, single or two shots; several received placebo; per-sample allocation not given. On day 63 after the first injection, vaccine and placebo recipients gave samples. Vaccine was an Ad26 vector expressing Wuhan-strain SARS-CoV-2 spike. Profiled with immunoSEQ multiplex PCR; TCRdb holds only in-frame clones, not every one. Of about 680,000 clones in the sample, roughly 90% were seen once. This receptor was identified in a person aged 18 to 65 who received the Ad26.COV2.S COVID-19 vaccine or a placebo. The chain recombines TRBV11-2 with TRBJ1-5, with D tentatively TRBD1 (5 bases). Source: peripheral blood, taken in a trial of Ad26.COV2.S vaccine versus placebo. The CDR3: CASSLAGNQPQHF. The CDR3 bases are TGTGCCAGCAGCTTGGCAGGGAATCAGCCCCAGCATTTT.